Following are 18 T cell receptor beta chains from one sample sequenced in a study of blood T cells in healthy people across ages. A second PCR, run for about 6 to 11 cycles, used a sample-barcoded 5' primer plus a J-beta primer mix. Each CDR3 protein gets one entry after TCRdb re-called the 5' RACE reads with MiXCR. The sample shows some 1.6 million distinct CDR3 sequences, about 31% of them seen only once. The sequenced sample consisted of blood. These receptors came from a woman aged 30 to 39 in good health.

This clonotype was seen a handful of times. This sequence joins TRBV7-8 and TRBJ2-7; TRBD2 matches 8 bases. J lost 0 bases, V lost 8 bases, and 6 bases had no gene match. The CDR3 spans 14 residues. Germline V CDR1 and CDR2: SGHVS, FQNEAQ. The CDR3 sequence is CASARGTSSYEQYF. CDR3 coding DNA: TGTGCCAGCGCAAGAGGGACTAGCTCCTACGAGCAGTACTTC.

This clonotype was recorded many times. V is TRBV27 and J is TRBJ2-1, with 11 bases identical to TRBD2. The CDR3 runs 18 residues. V gave up 3 bases and J gave up 0 bases; unmatched junction bases: 7. Germline V lookup: CDR1 MNHEY, CDR2 SMNVEV (reference sequence). The DNA of the CDR3 is TGTGCCAGCAGTTTCAGGGGACTAGCGGCGAGCTCCTACAATGAGCAGTTCTTC. The encoded protein is CASSFRGLAASSYNEQFF.

Remarks on this clonotype: The junction departs from germline at one end; a sequencing error may be responsible. The chain combines TRBV4-1 with TRBJ2-1; 9 nucleotides agree with TRBD1. The germline V gene encodes CDR1 MGHRA and CDR2 YSYEKL. CDR3 length equals 19 residues. The CDR3 DNA sequence: TGCGCCAGCAGCCAACCCCTGTTGATCCGGACAGGGGAGTACAATAAGCAGTTCTTC. Residues: CASSQPLLIRTGEYNKQFF.

The chain joins TRBV6-1 to TRBJ1-2, with 10 bases aligning to TRBD1. V dropped 7 bases and J dropped 8; count of bases not matched to a gene: 10. The CDR3 length is 14 residues. Per germline, CDR1 MNHNS and CDR2 SASEGT. DNA of the CDR3: TGTGCCAGCACTGGTGGGACAGGGGAGAACGGCTACACCTTC. The encoded protein is CASTGGTGENGYTF.

This clonotype was seen a few times. The chain is built from TRBV18 and TRBJ2-1, with 8 bases lining up with TRBD2. From germline, CDR1 is KGHSH and CDR2 LQKENI. Trimming took 3 bases from V and 5 from J; bases not matched to a gene: 3. The CDR3 length is 14 residues. In DNA form, the CDR3 reads TGTGCCAGCTCACCGGCGGGAGGAAACAATGAGCAGTTCTTC. Translating it yields CASSPAGGNNEQFF.

In this sample, this clonotype turned up many times. The rearrangement uses TRBV27 and TRBJ2-7; 7 bases are a match to TRBD1. Germline CDR1 is MNHEY and CDR2 is SMNVEV (reference sequence). The V and J ends lost 5 bases and 3 bases, in that order; junction bases with no gene match: 7. The CDR3 contains 14 residues. The chain's CDR3 is CASSPGGTDYEQYF. As DNA, the CDR3 is TGTGCCAGCAGTCCCGGTGGGACAGACTACGAGCAGTACTTC.

This clonotype was seen at least ten times. This sequence joins TRBV5-4 and TRBJ2-7, with 13 bases aligning to TRBD2. The CDR3 is 17 residues long. The junction had 11 bases not matched to a gene; V was cut back by 4 bases and J by 4 bases. The germline V gene has CDR1 SGHNT and CDR2 YYREEE (reference sequence). The CDR3 here is CASSRKQTSGRVYEQYF. In DNA, the CDR3 is TGTGCCAGCAGCCGGAAACAAACTAGCGGGAGGGTGTACGAGCAGTACTTC.

The V gene is TRBV7-9, the J gene TRBJ1-5; D uncertain. Germline loops: CDR1 SEHNR, CDR2 FQNEAQ (reference sequence). Trimming pared 1 base from V and 5 bases from J, leaving 18 bases between. The CDR3 is 17 residues long. CDR3 sequence reads: CASSLGVGDTGHQPQHF. CDR3 coding DNA: TGTGCCAGCAGCTTAGGGGTAGGAGACACTGGTCATCAGCCCCAGCATTTT.

The table lists this clonotype with a few counts. One end of the junction varies from germline; a read error may be responsible. V gene TRBV20-1 combines with J gene TRBJ2-1, with D unclear. Germline assignment: CDR1 DFQATT and CDR2 SNEGSKA (reference sequence). CDR3 length: 15 amino acids. The CDR3: CSVRDPSWVDNEQFF. In nucleotides, the CDR3 is TGCAGTGTTAGAGATCCTTCCTGGGTTGACAATGAGCAGTTCTTC.

This clonotype has only a few counts. The chain uses TRBV25-1 and TRBJ1-6; D may be TRBD1 (6 bases). The CDR3 runs to 17 residues. The V gene lost 6 bases and the J gene lost 0 bases, with 15 bases spanning the gap. Germline CDR1 and CDR2: MGHDK and SYGVNS. CDR3 nucleotide sequence: TGTGCCAGCAGGGACCCCGGGACATTCTCCTATAATTCACCCCTCCACTTT. This encodes CASRDPGTFSYNSPLHF.

This clonotype was found a few times. The gene calls are TRBV4-1 and TRBJ2-3, with 8 positions matching TRBD1. CDR1 MGHRA and CDR2 YSYEKL come from the germline V gene. V trimming: 7 bases; J trimming: 4 bases; junction bases outside the gene matches: 16. There are 17 residues in the CDR3. The CDR3 loop reads CASTKGGTGAHADTQYF. The CDR3 DNA follows: TGCGCCAGCACAAAAGGGGGGACAGGTGCTCATGCAGATACGCAGTATTTT.

This clonotype showed up just a few times. The V and J genes are TRBV2 and TRBJ2-3; 7 bases are shared with TRBD2. CDR1 SNHLY and CDR2 FYNNEI come from the germline V gene. Losses at the gene ends were 6 bases for V and 0 bases for J; bases not matched to a gene: 6. This CDR3 has 15 amino acids. The CDR3 reads CASSESGLSTDTQYF. The DNA of the CDR3 is TGTGCCAGCAGCGAGTCGGGACTAAGCACAGATACGCAGTATTTT.

The chain links TRBV5-1 to TRBJ2-6; maybe TRBD1 (6 bases). V was cut by 4 bases and J by 0 bases, with 14 bases left in between. The germline gives CDR1 SGHRS, CDR2 YFSETQ. The CDR3 totals 17 residues. The CDR3 here is CASSAGQLSSGANVLTF. The CDR3 DNA reads as TGCGCCAGCAGCGCCGGACAGCTATCCTCTGGGGCCAACGTCCTGACTTTC.

This clonotype was counted only a few times. The rearrangement links TRBV27 to TRBJ1-6; D remains ambiguous. The V gene lost 4 bases and the J gene lost 4 bases, with 5 bases spanning the gap. Germline CDR1 and CDR2: MNHEY and SMNVEV (reference sequence). The CDR3 length is 13 residues. The CDR3 DNA is TGTGCCAGCAGTTCAGCGTATAATTCACCCCTCCACTTT. This codes for CASSSAYNSPLHF.

In its sample, this clonotype was seen many times. V and J are TRBV12-3 or TRBV12-4 and TRBJ2-7; no firm D call. Trimming left V 2 bases short and J 3 bases short, with 8 bases between. The CDR3 length is 13 residues. CDR3: CASSLRVNYEQYF. The CDR3 nucleotides are TGTGCCAGCAGTTTACGGGTGAACTACGAGCAGTACTTC.

The chain is built from TRBV7-9 and TRBJ1-2; TRBD1 matches at 7 bases. Looked up from germline, CDR1 is SEHNR and CDR2 is FQNEAQ (reference sequence). The CDR3 is 12 amino acids. The V and J ends lost 8 bases and 6 bases, in that order; junction bases with no gene match: 6. The CDR3 coding sequence is TGTGCCAGCTTCCGGGACAGAGATGGCTACACCTTC. Its translation: CASFRDRDGYTF.

This clonotype was counted a few times. V gene TRBV7-9 combines with J gene TRBJ1-1; TRBD1 agrees at 7 bases. After removal of 5 bases from V and 1 base from J, the junction contained 7 bases not matched to a gene. The germline gives CDR1 SEHNR, CDR2 FQNEAQ (reference sequence). CDR3 length equals 15 residues. CDR3: CASSGPGTENTEAFF. The CDR3 bases are TGTGCCAGCAGCGGACCCGGGACAGAGAACACTGAAGCTTTCTTT.

The rearrangement joins TRBV6-1 to TRBJ2-1, with TRBD2 matching 14 bases. Germline trimming cut 7 bases from V and 8 bases from J; bases unmatched to any gene: 10. The CDR3 has 16 amino acids. Germline V CDR1 and CDR2: MNHNS, SASEGT. The CDR3 loop reads CASKGLAGVHRDEQFF. In DNA form, the CDR3 reads TGTGCCAGCAAGGGACTAGCGGGGGTCCATAGGGATGAGCAGTTCTTC.